The 20 T cell receptor beta chains presented below share a single source sample, sequenced in a study of CD8 T cells in Susac syndrome. Random-hexamer reverse transcription was applied to about 0.45 to 1 ug RNA. TCRdb processed the immunoSEQ multiplex PCR reads anew with MiXCR; each CDR3 protein has one entry. The sample carries roughly 150,000 distinct CDR3 sequences, approximately 96% recorded once. The sequenced sample was CD4+ T cells from PBMCs. The receptors stem from a human donor with Susac syndrome.

The chain combines TRBV5-1 with TRBJ2-5; TRBD1 agrees at 8 bases. Germline lookup yields CDR1 SGHRS and CDR2 YFSETQ. The length of the CDR3 is 16 residues. V lost 0 bases, J lost 5 bases, and 9 bases stayed unmatched. Written as DNA, the CDR3 is TGCGCCAGCAGCTTGGCCCCGACAGGGGCGAGGGAGACCCAGTACTTC. Translation: CASSLAPTGARETQYF.

The J gene is TRBJ2-2, the V gene TRBV7-2, with D hard to call. Germline V gene data show CDR1 as SGHTA and CDR2 as FQGNSA. V was shortened by 3 bases and J by 5 bases, with 7 bases between the two germline ends. CDR3 length: 13 amino acids. The CDR3: CASSFPITGELFF. As DNA, the CDR3 is TGTGCCAGCAGCTTCCCCATTACCGGGGAGCTGTTTTTT.

This clonotype was detected a few times. The chain recombines TRBV11-1 with TRBJ2-3, with D possibly TRBD1 on 5 matching bases. From germline, CDR1 is SGHAT and CDR2 FQDESV (reference sequence). V shed 0 bases and J shed 1 base, with 5 bases lying between them. The CDR3 is 14 amino acids. DNA for the CDR3: TGTGCCAGCAGCTTAGCGACAGGCACAGATACGCAGTATTTT. This codes for CASSLATGTDTQYF.

The chain links TRBV29-1 to TRBJ1-2, with TRBD1 matching over 8 bases. CDR3 length equals 13 residues. Germline CDR1 and CDR2: SQVTM and ANQGSEA. Trimming took 3 bases from V and 5 from J; bases not matched to a gene: 5. CDR3 sequence reads: CSVDTGGWYGYTF. In nucleotides, the CDR3 is TGCAGCGTTGATACAGGGGGTTGGTATGGCTACACCTTC. Combining the CDR3 with reference TRBV29-1 and TRBJ1-2 gives the whole variable domain SAVISQKPSRDICQRGTSLTIQCQVDSQVTMMFWYRQQPGQSLTLIATANQGSEATYESGFVIDKFPISRPNLTFSTLTVSNMSPEDSSIYLCSVDTGGWYGYTFGSGTRLTVV.

The J gene is TRBJ2-1, the V gene TRBV29-1; 11 bases are a match to TRBD1. After removal of 5 bases from V and 7 bases from J, the junction contained 10 bases not matched to a gene. The CDR3 sequence is 15 residues long. Germline V gives CDR1 SQVTM, CDR2 ANQGSEA. The CDR3 region has the DNA TGCAGCGTTACCCGGGGACAGGGGGAAATTAATGAGCAGTTCTTC. Translated, it gives CSVTRGQGEINEQFF.

The V gene is TRBV29-1, the J gene TRBJ2-2, with D possibly matching TRBD2 (7 bases). V lost 6 bases to trimming and J lost 3 bases, with 17 bases between them. Germline CDR1 is SQVTM and CDR2 is ANQGSEA. CDR3 length equals 15 residues. The DNA of the CDR3 is TGCAGCGTCCGCACGGGGGGCGGTTACACCGGGGAGCTGTTTTTT. Residues: CSVRTGGGYTGELFF.

V gene TRBV27 combines with J gene TRBJ2-6; D is possibly TRBD1 (6 bases). Germline-derived CDR1 and CDR2 are MNHEY and SMNVEV (reference sequence). This CDR3 spans 17 amino acids. The V gene lost 5 bases and the J gene lost 1 base, with 15 bases spanning the gap. CDR3 protein: CASSEWDTTSGANVLTF. The CDR3 DNA is TGTGCCAGCAGTGAATGGGACACCACTTCTGGGGCCAACGTCCTGACTTTC.

J is TRBJ2-3 and V is TRBV9; 11 bases match TRBD2. The length of the CDR3 is 15 residues. Germline assignment: CDR1 SGDLS and CDR2 YYNGEE. V lost 2 bases to trimming and J lost 10 bases; unmatched junction nucleotides: 9. In DNA form, the CDR3 reads TGTGCCAGCAGCGTTGGGCTAGCGGGGGGCCAGGCGCAGTATTTT. Amino acids: CASSVGLAGGQAQYF.

This chain connects TRBV12-3 or TRBV12-4 to TRBJ2-3; D uncertain. The CDR3 is 13 residues long. Trimming left V 6 bases short and J 4 bases short, with 11 bases between. This CDR3 is CASSQDRSDTQYF. The CDR3 DNA follows: TGTGCCAGCAGCCAAGATAGATCAGATACGCAGTATTTT.

V usage is TRBV20-1 and J usage is TRBJ2-7; D possibly matches TRBD1 or TRBD2 (5 bases each). The germline V gene has CDR1 DFQATT and CDR2 SNEGSKA (reference sequence). This CDR3 spans 14 amino acids. V was clipped by 1 base and J by 2 bases, with 12 bases between them. In nucleotides, the CDR3 is TGCAGTGCTAGAGGACGGGACCTAACCTACGAGCAGTACTTC. Protein product: CSARGRDLTYEQYF.

Comment on this clonotype: One junction end does not reproduce the germline sequence, and a read error may be involved. This CDR3 is CASSPGQF. The CDR3 DNA reads as TGCGCCAGCTCCCCCGGACAGTTC. The chain carries TRBV23-1 and TRBJ2-1; tentative D call: TRBD1 (6 bases). TRBV23-1 is annotated as an ORF whose role is uncertain. The CDR3 totals 8 residues.

This clonotype was observed a handful of times. At one of its ends the junction is not consistent with the germline gene, which may arise from a read error. V is TRBV7-2 and J is TRBJ2-3; 9 bases fit TRBD2. The CDR3 has 15 amino acids. CDR1 and CDR2 (germline): SGHTA, FQGNSA. In DNA form, the CDR3 reads TGTGCCAGCAGCTTAGGCGGGGGGGGCACTGATACGCAGTATTTT. Protein sequence: CASSLGGGGTDTQYF. The whole variable domain, filled in from reference TRBV7-2 and TRBJ2-3, reads GAGVSQSPSNKVTEKGKDVELRCDPISGHTALYWYRQSLGQGLEFLIYFQGNSAPDKSGLPSDRFSAERTGGSVSTLTIQRTQQEDSAVYLCASSLGGGGTDTQYFGPGTRLTVL.

This sequence joins TRBV12-3 or TRBV12-4 and TRBJ2-5; 8 positions match TRBD1. The length of the CDR3 is 15 residues. V lost 3 bases to trimming and J lost 2 bases; unmatched junction nucleotides: 5. CDR3 nucleotides: TGTGCCAGCAGTTTCATCACAGGGGGACAAGAGACCCAGTACTTC. Translated: CASSFITGGQETQYF.

The chain is built from TRBV7-2 and TRBJ2-1, with no clear D. The V gene's germline CDR1 is SGHTA and CDR2 FQGNSA. The CDR3 spans 15 residues. Trimming removed 1 base from V and 6 bases from J, with 13 bases in between. The DNA for the CDR3 is TGTGCCAGCAGCTTAGGCGGAGTGCGGCTCAATGAGCAGTTCTTC. Translation gives CASSLGGVRLNEQFF.

This clonotype has only one observation. The genes are TRBV12-3 or TRBV12-4 and TRBJ2-1, with TRBD1 as a possible D gene (5 bases). The CDR3 runs to 15 residues. Trimming took 7 bases from V and 6 from J, leaving 19 bases between them. Here the CDR3 DNA reads TGTGCCAGCACCTTGACGGCCAGCAGGGTCAATGAGCAGTTCTTC. Amino acids: CASTLTASRVNEQFF.

The gene calls are TRBV3-1 and TRBJ1-5; TRBD1 matches 8 bases. Trimming at V came to 5 bases and at J to 9 bases, leaving 9 bases not matched to a gene. The CDR3 consists of 14 residues. From germline, CDR1 is LGHDT and CDR2 YNNKEL (reference sequence). The CDR3 protein is CASSGITGGGPQHF. CDR3 nucleotide sequence: TGTGCCAGCAGCGGGATAACAGGGGGTGGGCCCCAGCATTTT.

V is TRBV24-1 and J is TRBJ2-4, with no clear D. V was pared by 6 bases and J by 6 bases, with 11 bases between. The CDR3 totals 13 residues. Germline V gives CDR1 KGHDR, CDR2 SFDVKD. The CDR3 DNA is TGTGCCACCAGTCAGGCAGGTTCAAACATTCAGTACTTC. Its protein is CATSQAGSNIQYF.

The V call is TRBV5-6, the J call TRBJ1-5; D gene uncertain. The CDR3 loop spans 13 amino acids. V was clipped by 1 base and J by 7 bases, with 9 bases between them. The germline V gene has CDR1 SGHDT and CDR2 YYEEEE. As DNA, the CDR3 is TGTGCCAGCAGCTTGTACGGGTACCAGCCCCAGCATTTT. It translates to CASSLYGYQPQHF.

This clonotype was seen a single time. The chain joins TRBV6-6 to TRBJ1-2; TRBD1 aligns across 9 bases. There are 13 residues in the CDR3. Germline V gene lookup returns CDR1 MNHNY and CDR2 SVGAGI (reference sequence). V gave up 5 bases and J gave up 8 bases; unmatched junction bases: 6. The CDR3 sequence: CASSRDRDGGYTF. The CDR3 coding sequence is TGTGCCAGCAGTAGGGACAGGGACGGCGGCTACACCTTC.

The chain carries TRBV7-9 and TRBJ2-7; the D gene is possibly TRBD2 (5 bases). CDR3 length: 13 residues. V was pared by 6 bases and J by 5 bases, with 14 bases between. CDR1 is SEHNR, CDR2 FQNEAQ, per germline (reference sequence). This CDR3 is CASSSAGNHEQYF. CDR3 DNA sequence: TGTGCCAGCAGTAGTGCGGGTAACCACGAGCAGTACTTC.